Reported below is one T cell receptor beta chain. These data are taken from a study of graft-versus-host responses after intestinal transplantation. At the level of the study: Each patient got anti-thymocyte globulin induction, then tacrolimus and steroids for approximately 3 years.

Sequencing was performed with immunoSEQ multiplex PCR; in TCRdb, only in-frame clones are kept and a portion is missing. The sample carries 9,000 to 13,000 clones, about 33% recorded once. The germline gives CDR1 ENHRY, CDR2 SYGVKD. The CDR3 covers 13 residues. Deletions cut 5 bases from V and 6 bases from J, with 10 bases between. Regarding the study as a whole: The recipient marrow held GvH clones, and some of them showed up first in ileum or blood.

CD4 and CD8 responders that proliferated in the reaction were FACS-sorted. The sequence derives from a human patient who was an organ donor for intestinal transplantation. Sequencing used alloreactive CD4+ T cells from a mixed lymphocyte reaction culture, obtained before transplantation. The subset was: CFSE-low proliferating T cells sorted from approximately 6-day pre-transplant mixed lymphocyte reaction (GvH or HvG direction). The chain couples TRBV10-3 to TRBJ2-2; D is undetermined. The CDR3 DNA sequence: TGTGCCATCAGTCGAGAAACAGCCGGGGAGCTGTTTTTT. The encoded protein is CAISRETAGELFF.